This T cell receptor beta chain came from a study of a mutant IDH1 vaccine in newly diagnosed glioma. In the study overall: Radiotherapy, temozolomide, or both had been given previously, and both were given to most.

In regard to this clone: Its target is unknown.

The time point: week 47, end of study. What each vaccine dose contained was 300 ug of mutant IDH1 20-mer peptide, accompanied by topical imiquimod. Trimming removed 5 bases from V and 3 bases from J; junction bases left unmatched: 4. The V gene's germline CDR1 is SGHVS and CDR2 FNYEAQ. The CDR3 runs 15 residues. Assay used: immunoSEQ multiplex PCR; TCRdb lists only in-frame clones, some missing. Of approximately 84,000 clones listed, more than 80% were seen once; the top ten hold approximately 5%. V gene TRBV7-6 combines with J gene TRBJ2-1; 10 bases agree with TRBD1. The receptor was isolated from a man in his forties or fifties with glioma. The sequences come from PBMCs, collected from a glioma patient whose treatment included an IDH1 peptide vaccine. CDR3 in DNA: TGTGCCAGCAGCCCCCGGGACAGGGGCTACAATGAGCAGTTCTTC. It yields the protein CASSPRDRGYNEQFF. The full variable domain, completed using reference TRBV7-6 and TRBJ2-1, is GAGVSQSPRYKVTKRGQDVALRCDPISGHVSLYWYRQALGQGPEFLTYFNYEAQQDKSGLPNDRFSAERPEGSISTLTIQRTEQRDSAMYRCASSPRDRGYNEQFFGPGTRLTVL.